This T cell receptor beta chain comes out of a study of tumor and adjacent non-tumor tissue in lung cancer. As for the study in general: Stage I to III disease affected about nine men and about five women aged about 30 to 85. Some 3.9 million productive TCRbeta reads were obtained per sample on average.

Findings of the study overall: Tumor tissue had significantly higher TCR diversity than normal lung. Tumor TCR diversity, when higher, was linked to shorter survival.

A modified ARM-PCR protocol with three rounds of nested PCR amplified TCRbeta. TCRdb re-called the multiplex PCR reads with MiXCR, one entry per CDR3 protein. The sample contains fewer than 45,000 distinct CDR3 sequences, 60% to 70% of which appear only once. The template was RNA from unsorted bulk tissue. This non-tumor lung sample came from over 3 cm beyond the tumor edge. Worth noting for this clonotype: What it binds is not known. The junction shows a germline mismatch at one end, possibly a read error.

The CDR3 is 15 amino acids. Germline V gene sequence: CDR1 MGHRA, CDR2 YSYEKL. The clonotype was recovered from a woman between 40 and 55 years old with non-small cell lung cancer. Sequencing input: distant non-tumor lung tissue. This chain uses TRBV4-1 with TRBJ2-1; tentatively, D is TRBD2 (6 bases). Here the CDR3 DNA reads TGCGCCAGCAGAATGGGGCGGGGAACCTATAGTGAGCAATTCTTC. The encoded protein is CASRMGRGTYSEQFF.